The next 32 T cell receptor beta chains were all read from a single sample in a study of control samples from healthy donors and cancer patients. Produced via immunoSEQ multiplex PCR; TCRdb's table is partial and in-frame only. The sample records about 110,000 clones, approximately 90% being singletons. The sequencing input was blood. The receptor set was obtained from a woman younger than 30 in good health.

DNA of the CDR3: TGTGCCAGCAGCTTAGTGCAGGGGAGCGCCTACGAGCAGTACTTC. Protein: CASSLVQGSAYEQYF. The rearrangement joins TRBV7-2 to TRBJ2-7; the D gene is possibly TRBD1 (6 bases). The CDR3 sequence is 15 residues long. CDR1 is SGHTA and CDR2 is FQGNSA in the germline V gene. The germline V and J ends were trimmed by 1 base and 2 bases, with 12 bases remaining between them.

This clone came up a few times. The chain carries TRBV19 and TRBJ1-5; 7 nucleotides align to TRBD1. V lost 8 bases and J lost 3; bases outside the gene matches: 13. CDR1 and CDR2 (germline): LNHDA, SQIVND (reference sequence). The CDR3 spans 16 residues. CDR3 loop: CASEGGRGQFNQPQHF. CDR3 nucleotides: TGTGCCAGTGAGGGGGGCCGGGGACAGTTCAATCAGCCCCAGCATTTT.

The rearrangement joins TRBV27 to TRBJ2-1; no definite D call. The CDR3 loop spans 13 amino acids. Trimming cost V 4 bases and J 14 bases, with 18 bases left between them. The germline V gene encodes CDR1 MNHEY and CDR2 SMNVEV (reference sequence). The CDR3 loop reads CASSSPQQFEEFF. CDR3 in DNA: TGTGCCAGCAGTTCCCCCCAACAGTTCGAGGAGTTCTTC.

The CDR3 region is CASSQGLRDTQYF. The CDR3 DNA follows: TGTGCCAGCAGCCAAGGCTTACGGGATACGCAGTATTTT. V gene TRBV14 combines with J gene TRBJ2-3; D not certain. V lost 1 base, J lost 6 bases, and 8 bases lay in between. In germline, CDR1 is SGHDN, CDR2 FVKESK. CDR3 size: 13 residues.

Only a few counts were recorded for this clone. This chain joins TRBV5-4 and TRBJ1-4; 8 positions agree with TRBD1. From germline, CDR1 is SGHNT and CDR2 YYREEE (reference sequence). The junction had 15 bases not matched to a gene; V was cut back by 0 bases and J by 5 bases. CDR3 size: 19 residues. CDR3 sequence (DNA): TGTGCCAGCAGCTTGGGACTTGGACAGGGCGGGGGGAGAAATGAAAAACTGTTTTTT. It encodes CASSLGLGQGGGRNEKLFF.

The chain joins TRBV6-2 or TRBV6-3 to TRBJ2-3, with TRBD2 as a possible D gene (6 bases). This CDR3 comprises 15 residues. Germline CDR1 MNHEY, CDR2 SVGEGT. V was cut by 0 bases and J by 2 bases, with 9 bases left in between. CDR3 sequence: CASSYSGGYTDTQYF. The CDR3 nucleotides read TGTGCCAGCAGTTACTCGGGGGGATACACAGATACGCAGTATTTT.

This rearrangement joins TRBV2 to TRBJ2-7; D is uncertain. Trimming shortened V by 7 bases and J by 5 bases, and 27 bases separated the two germline ends. Germline-derived CDR1 and CDR2 are SNHLY and FYNNEI. This CDR3 is built from 17 residues. The CDR3 nucleotides are TGTGCCAGCACCAGGTTCGGTAGGAGTTTTCCCCGTCACGAGCAGTACTTC. Translation: CASTRFGRSFPRHEQYF.

The chain carries TRBV11-2 and TRBJ2-5, with D tentatively TRBD2 (7 bases). The germline V gene encodes CDR1 SGHAT and CDR2 FQNNGV. The CDR3 is made up of 18 amino acids. Trimming pared 1 base from V and 3 bases from J, leaving 21 bases between. CDR3 DNA: TGTGCCAGCAGCTTAGCTCGGGCTTGGGAGGGGGGAGAAGAGACCCAGTACTTC. The encoded protein is CASSLARAWEGGEETQYF. Drawing the rest from reference TRBV11-2 and TRBJ2-5, the complete variable domain is EAGVAQSPRYKIIEKRQSVAFWCNPISGHATLYWYQQILGQGPKLLIQFQNNGVVDDSQLPKDRFSAERLKGVDSTLKIQPAKLEDSAVYLCASSLARAWEGGEETQYFGPGTRLLVL.

The chain couples TRBV4-2 to TRBJ2-3; maybe TRBD2 (5 bases). Looked up from germline, CDR1 is LGHNA and CDR2 is YNFKEQ. This CDR3 is built from 16 residues. V was clipped by 0 bases and J by 4 bases, with 14 bases between them. This CDR3 is CASSQELAVRADTQYF. The CDR3 DNA reads TGTGCCAGCAGCCAAGAATTAGCTGTGAGGGCAGATACGCAGTATTTT.

This clone was counted only a few times. The J gene is TRBJ1-5, the V gene TRBV3-1 (or the pseudogene TRBV3-2); D is unresolved. The V gene's germline CDR1 is LGHDT and CDR2 YNNKEL (reference sequence). This CDR3 spans 14 amino acids. V lost 4 bases, J lost 6 bases, and 13 bases lay in between. In nucleotides, the CDR3 is TGTGCCAGCAGCCTCAGAGGCGTGAGTCAGCCCCAGCATTTT. As protein: CASSLRGVSQPQHF.

The V gene is TRBV30, the J gene TRBJ2-7, with 9 bases lining up with TRBD1. V shed 3 bases and J 7 bases; nucleotides not matched to a gene: 7. The CDR3 contains 13 residues. The germline CDR1 and CDR2 sequences are GTSNPN and SVGIG (reference sequence). This chain's CDR3 is CAWRRTGAGEQYF. Written as DNA, the CDR3 is TGTGCCTGGAGGCGGACAGGGGCGGGGGAGCAGTACTTC.

The chain links TRBV10-3 to TRBJ2-7, with D maybe TRBD1 (5 bases). The germline V gene has CDR1 ENHRY and CDR2 SYGVKD. The CDR3 spans 16 residues. V was trimmed by 0 bases and J by 2 bases, leaving 14 bases between them. The CDR3 here is CAISESIGRAAYEQYF. Here the CDR3 DNA reads TGTGCCATCAGTGAGTCGATAGGCAGGGCAGCCTACGAGCAGTACTTC.

The genes are TRBV19 and TRBJ2-7; 9 nucleotides align to TRBD1. The germline gives CDR1 LNHDA, CDR2 SQIVND (reference sequence). The CDR3 sequence is 15 residues long. V trimming: 3 bases; J trimming: 2 bases; junction bases outside the gene matches: 5. The CDR3 region is CASSILGDRAYEQYF. CDR3 bases: TGTGCCAGTAGTATCCTTGGGGACAGGGCCTACGAGCAGTACTTC.

V is TRBV20-1 and J is TRBJ2-4, with a possible D match to TRBD2 (5 bases). Germline values: CDR1 DFQATT, CDR2 SNEGSKA (reference sequence). The CDR3 sequence is 14 residues long. The V gene lost 3 bases and the J gene lost 2 bases, with 11 bases spanning the gap. For the CDR3, the DNA is TGCAGTGCTAGTTGGGCTAGCCCCAAAAACATTCAGTACTTC. The encoded protein is CSASWASPKNIQYF.

This clone was detected only once. V gene TRBV7-9 combines with J gene TRBJ2-6; 10 positions agree with TRBD1. Germline loops: CDR1 SEHNR, CDR2 FQNEAQ (reference sequence). The CDR3 is 18 residues long. Trimming took 2 bases from V and 0 from J; bases not matched to a gene: 4. The CDR3 nucleotides are TGTGCCAGCAGCTTAAGGACAGGGGGGATCTCTGGGGCCAACGTCCTGACTTTC. This encodes CASSLRTGGISGANVLTF.

As DNA, the CDR3 is TGTGCCAGCAGCTTAGAGCCACGTTGGCGAGGCCTTTCCAAAAACATTCAGTACTTC. Translating gives CASSLEPRWRGLSKNIQYF. The V gene is TRBV7-2, the J gene TRBJ2-4; D ambiguous. Germline CDR1 is SGHTA and CDR2 is FQGNSA. The CDR3 is made up of 19 amino acids. Trimming pared 1 base from V and 2 bases from J, leaving 21 bases between.

This clone showed up just once. V is TRBV7-3 and J is TRBJ2-2; possible D gene TRBD2, 5 bases. V lost 3 bases and J lost 4, with 6 bases in between. Germline V gene data show CDR1 as SGHTA and CDR2 as FQGTGA. The length of the CDR3 is 13 residues. The CDR3 DNA is TGTGCCAGCAGCTTCAGCGGCACCGGGGAGCTGTTTTTT. Protein product: CASSFSGTGELFF. The full variable domain, rest sourced from reference TRBV7-3 and TRBJ2-2, is GAGVSQTPSNKVTEKGKYVELRCDPISGHTALYWYRQSLGQGPEFLIYFQGTGAADDSGLPNDRFFAVRPEGSVSTLKIQRTERGDSAVYLCASSFSGTGELFFGEGSRLTVL.

This clone was found a few times. The chain joins TRBV5-1 to TRBJ1-6, with a tentative D call TRBD1 (5 bases). The CDR3 has 14 amino acids. Trimming left V 0 bases short and J 6 bases short, with 7 bases between. The germline V gene encodes CDR1 SGHRS and CDR2 YFSETQ. The CDR3 DNA sequence: TGCGCCAGCAGCTTGGCTCAGGGTAATTCACCCCTCCACTTT. Translating it yields CASSLAQGNSPLHF. Full variable domain (remainder filled in from reference TRBV5-1 and TRBJ1-6): KAGVTQTPRYLIKTRGQQVTLSCSPISGHRSVSWYQQTPGQGLQFLFEYFSETQRNKGNFPGRFSGRQFSNSRSEMNVSTLELGDSALYLCASSLAQGNSPLHFGNGTRLTVT.

The chain recombines TRBV6-6 with TRBJ2-5; D is possibly TRBD1 or TRBD2 (5 bases each). V was pared by 4 bases and J by 3 bases, with 15 bases between. The germline CDR1 and CDR2 sequences are MNHNY and SVGAGI (reference sequence). The CDR3 is 15 residues long. This CDR3 reads CASSSWDGVEETQYF. The CDR3 nucleotides are TGTGCCAGCAGTTCCTGGGACGGAGTGGAAGAGACCCAGTACTTC.

As for this clone: An end of the junction does not agree with germline; a read error may underlie this. The chain has TRBV7-3 and TRBJ2-1, with 7 bases aligning to TRBD1. Germline CDR1 SGHTA, CDR2 FQGTGA. The CDR3 sequence is 16 residues long. CDR3 nucleotide sequence: TGTGCCAGCAGTTTAAGCCGGGACAGCGTACACAATGAGCAGTTCTTC. This gives the protein CASSLSRDSVHNEQFF.

The chain uses TRBV6-2 or TRBV6-3 and TRBJ1-5; D unclear. This CDR3 has 13 amino acids. CDR1 is MNHEY and CDR2 is SVGEGT in the germline V gene. V lost 2 bases, J lost 7 bases, and 9 bases lay in between. The CDR3 DNA reads TGTGCCAGCAGTTACCATCTACCCCAGCCCCAGCATTTT. Translation gives CASSYHLPQPQHF.

The V and J genes are TRBV28 and TRBJ2-5; D gene unclear. This CDR3 contains 13 residues. The germline V gene encodes CDR1 MDHEN and CDR2 SYDVKM. V gave up 3 bases and J gave up 5 bases, with 10 bases separating them. CDR3 DNA sequence: TGTGCCAGCAGTTTCCCGAGTTGGGAGACCCAGTACTTC. Translated: CASSFPSWETQYF.

This sequence joins TRBV7-7 and TRBJ2-2; TRBD2 might be the D (5 bases). Germline CDR1 SSHAT, CDR2 FNYEAQ (reference sequence). This CDR3 is 15 amino acids long. V shed 5 bases and J shed 11 bases, with 21 bases lying between them. The CDR3 DNA sequence: TGTGCCAGCAGCCCGTTAGGCCATCCGGCGGGCGAGCTGTTTTTT. Protein product: CASSPLGHPAGELFF. Complete variable domain (other parts from reference TRBV7-7 and TRBJ2-2): GAGVSQSPRYKVTKRGQDVTLRCDPISSHATLYWYQQALGQGPEFLTYFNYEAQPDKSGLPSDRFSAERPEGSISTLTIQRTEQRDSAMYRCASSPLGHPAGELFFGEGSRLTVL.

V is TRBV16 and J is TRBJ2-3; possible D gene TRBD1, 5 bases. The CDR3 consists of 15 residues. Germline-derived CDR1 and CDR2 are KGHSY and FQNENV. Deletions cut 4 bases from V and 0 bases from J, with 11 bases between. The CDR3 reads CASSRQPTSTDTQYF. In nucleotides, the CDR3 is TGTGCCAGCAGCCGACAGCCCACTAGCACAGATACGCAGTATTTT.

The count of this clone is one. V and J are TRBV27 and TRBJ2-4, with unresolved D. The CDR3 covers 13 residues. V dropped 6 bases and J dropped 0 bases, with 6 bases sitting between them. CDR1 MNHEY and CDR2 SMNVEV come from the germline V gene (reference sequence). The CDR3 loop reads CASRMLAKNIQYF. The CDR3 DNA is TGTGCCAGCAGGATGCTAGCCAAAAACATTCAGTACTTC.

V usage is TRBV6-2 or TRBV6-3 and J usage is TRBJ2-7, with no clear D. This CDR3 is 15 amino acids long. Looked up from germline, CDR1 is MNHEY and CDR2 is SVGEGT. Trimming shortened V by 2 bases and J by 0 bases, and 11 bases separated the two germline ends. This CDR3 reads CASSYPRRSSYEQYF. As DNA, the CDR3 is TGTGCCAGCAGTTACCCGAGAAGGAGCTCCTACGAGCAGTACTTC.

The chain combines TRBV28 with TRBJ2-7; D might be TRBD1 or TRBD2, each matching 6 bases. Germline-derived CDR1 and CDR2 are MDHEN and SYDVKM. The germline V and J ends were trimmed by 3 bases and 5 bases, with 14 bases remaining between them. This CDR3 has 14 amino acids. CDR3 residues: CASSLLTGAHEQYF. In DNA form, the CDR3 reads TGTGCCAGCAGTTTGCTTACGGGGGCCCACGAGCAGTACTTC.

The J gene is TRBJ2-7, the V gene TRBV7-2; no clear D gene. V was trimmed by 5 bases and J by 0 bases, leaving 23 bases between them. The CDR3 length is 18 residues. Germline V lookup: CDR1 SGHTA, CDR2 FQGNSA. The CDR3: CASSLPSVPTRNSYEQYF. CDR3 in DNA: TGTGCCAGCAGCCTACCCTCCGTCCCTACACGGAACTCCTACGAGCAGTACTTC.

The chain recombines TRBV4-3 with TRBJ1-2; D is uncertain. The germline V and J ends were trimmed by 0 bases and 0 bases, with 8 bases remaining between them. From germline, CDR1 is LGHNA and CDR2 YSLEER. The CDR3 runs to 15 residues. CDR3 loop: CASSQDRASNYGYTF. Here the CDR3 DNA reads TGCGCCAGCAGCCAAGATCGGGCGTCTAACTATGGCTACACCTTC.

This chain links TRBV24-1 with TRBJ2-6; D is tentatively TRBD1 or TRBD2 (6 bases each). Trimming took off 5 bases at V and 1 base at J, with 11 bases between the two ends. Germline CDR1 KGHDR, CDR2 SFDVKD. The CDR3 loop spans 16 amino acids. The CDR3 DNA sequence: TGTGCCACCAGTGGAGGGGGGCTGTCTGGGGCCAACGTCCTGACTTTC. Its translation: CATSGGGLSGANVLTF.

The chain is built from TRBV12-3 or TRBV12-4 and TRBJ2-5; the D is unclear. Trimming left V 7 bases short and J 5 bases short, with 11 bases between. This CDR3 has 12 residues. CDR3 in amino acids: CASNVRRETQYF. In DNA form, the CDR3 reads TGTGCCAGCAATGTCCGTCGGGAGACCCAGTACTTC.

The chain links TRBV30 to TRBJ1-1, with D tentatively TRBD1 (6 bases). The CDR3 runs to 16 residues. Trimming shortened V by 2 bases and J by 2 bases, and 18 bases separated the two germline ends. Germline V lookup: CDR1 GTSNPN, CDR2 SVGIG (reference sequence). Here the CDR3 DNA reads TGTGCCTGGAGTCCACGGGGAGGGGGAGGCAACACTGAAGCTTTCTTT. Protein product: CAWSPRGGGGNTEAFF.